A single sample is the source of the 24 T cell receptor delta chains below, sequenced in a study of γδ T cells in repeated Plasmodium falciparum infection. TCRdb re-analyzed the multiplex PCR reads via CATT. Here the sample spans over 90,000 delta-chain clones, approximately 1% being singletons. Bulk repertoires came from Vgamma9/Vdelta2+ or Vdelta2-negative gammadelta T cells flow-sorted from PBMC. The source material was gamma-delta T cells from blood. These receptors were taken from a pool of human donors (malaria-infected and uninfected, not separated).

As regards this clone: This likely stems from a read error, as it lies one base from a far larger clone. The same CDR3 can be traced to other DNA sequences in this sample. The rearrangement uses TRDV2 and TRDJ1; TRDD3 matches at 9 bases. As TCRdb names no J gene, one was assigned here on the basis of a DNA match to germline. V shed 6 bases and J 5 bases; nucleotides not matched to a gene: 15. Per germline, CDR1 GEAIGNYY and CDR2 EKD. The CDR3 loop spans 16 amino acids. The CDR3 bases are TGTGCCTGTACCGGGGGATACAGTAGAGGAACTGATAAACTCATCTTT. Translating gives CACTGGYSRGTDKLIF.

This clone was counted only a few times. A single base is all that separates this from a far larger clone, so a read error is likely. The V gene reported is TRDV1; the J gene is uncalled; the table's D call TRDD3 went unverified against the DNA. This CDR3 contains 18 residues. Germline CDR1 and CDR2: TSWWSYY and QGS. CDR3 bases: TGTGCTCTTGGGCCGCAAAGGGCATTACTGGGGGACACCGATAAGCTCATCTTT. This codes for CALGPQRALLGDTDKLIF.

This clone was counted only a few times. This likely came from a read error, as a far larger clone is one base away. The sample has other DNA sequences that encode this CDR3 too. The chain carries TRDV1 and TRDJ1; D not certain. Germline assignment: CDR1 TSWWSYY and CDR2 QGS. Trimming removed 1 base at V and 3 bases at J, with 21 bases between. The CDR3 loop spans 18 amino acids. The CDR3 spells CALGERRLVPFSADKLIF. CDR3 DNA: TGTGCTCTTGGGGAACGACGCCTAGTACCCTTTTCGGCCGATAAACTCATCTTT.

Worth noting for this clone: The protein given by TCRdb reflects a much larger clone and differs at residue 6 from this DNA's translation, likely from a read error; the protein shown is the DNA's translation. The rearrangement joins TRDV2 to TRDJ1, with TRDD3 matching over 10 bases. TCRdb records no J gene; here it was assigned by comparing the DNA to germline. The CDR3 length is 16 residues. Germline V gene sequence: CDR1 GEAIGNYY, CDR2 EKD. Unmatched junction bases numbered 7, after V lost 4 bases and J lost 0 bases. Written as DNA, the CDR3 is TGTGCCTGTGATCTTCCGGGGGATACGAACACCGATAAACTCATCTTT. Translated, it gives CACDLPGDTNTDKLIF.

This clone has more than one count but fewer than ten. The TCRdb record carries a much larger clone's protein, which differs from this DNA's translation at residue 3; a read error is the likely cause, and the protein listed here is the DNA translation. The V gene is TRDV2, the J gene TRDJ1; D is undetermined. TCRdb gives no J gene; it was assigned here by matching the DNA to germline. The CDR3 runs 18 residues. CDR1 and CDR2 from the germline V gene are GEAIGNYY and EKD. The CDR3 protein is CAYDTVQVGAGTPSKLIF. The CDR3 DNA reads as TGTGCCTATGACACGGTCCAGGTGGGTGCGGGCACCCCGAGCAAACTCATCTTT.

The sample holds a few counts of this clone. The protein in TCRdb stems from a much larger clone and differs at residue 22 from this DNA's translation, likely a read error; here the protein is translated from the DNA. This chain uses TRDV2 with TRDJ3; D may be TRDD3 (6 bases). The CDR3 is 24 residues long. Germline CDR1 and CDR2: GEAIGNYY and EKD. In DNA form, the CDR3 reads TGTGCCTGTGACCCCGGGTTCCCTAAGCGGTTTAAGGATACTATCACCTGGGACACCCGACAGACGTTTTTC. This gives the protein CACDPGFPKRFKDTITWDTRQTFF.

In this sample, this clone turned up a few times. The TCRdb protein, from a much larger clone, departs from this DNA's translation at residue 5, likely by read error; the protein shown derives from the DNA. The chain recombines TRDV2 with TRDJ1, with D tentatively TRDD3 (5 bases). Germline V gene sequence: CDR1 GEAIGNYY, CDR2 EKD. The CDR3 consists of 18 residues. The ends were cut back, 3 bases at V and 0 bases at J, with 22 bases in the middle. CDR3 protein: CACDALYSEGIYTDKLIF. The CDR3 DNA follows: TGTGCCTGTGACGCCTTGTATTCCGAAGGGATTTACACCGATAAACTCATCTTT.

Regarding this clone: TCRdb's entry gives the protein of a much larger clone, which mismatches this DNA's translation at residue 9, likely from a read error; the protein reported here is translated from the DNA. The gene calls are TRDV2 and TRDJ2; 8 bases line up with TRDD3. Here the J gene came from matching the DNA to germline, since TCRdb omits it. Trimming removed 3 bases from V and 6 bases from J; junction bases left unmatched: 32. The length of the CDR3 is 23 residues. Germline V gene lookup returns CDR1 GEAIGNYY and CDR2 EKD. CDR3 nucleotides: TGTGCCTGTGACCGCCTACTGGGGGGTACGCCCCACGGTAAACCGGTCGGCGCAGCACAACTCTTCTTT. Amino acid sequence: CACDRLLGGTPHGKPVGAAQLFF.

This clone has a count of ten or more. TCRdb's listed protein matches a much larger clone and diverges from this DNA's translation at residue 5, likely through a read error; the protein shown comes from the DNA. J is TRDJ1 and V is TRDV1; 9 positions agree with TRDD3. This CDR3 is 19 amino acids long. The germline gives CDR1 TSWWSYY, CDR2 QGS. Unmatched junction bases numbered 16, after V lost 5 bases and J lost 0 bases. The CDR3 DNA follows: TGTGCTCTTGGGAAACCCAAACACCTGGGGGATGGGAACACCGATAAACTCATCTTT. This codes for CALGKPKHLGDGNTDKLIF.

In its sample, this clone was seen a few times. Translating this DNA gives a protein that differs at residue 8 from the TCRdb one, which belongs to a much larger clone; a read error is likely, and the protein shown is this translation. The chain joins TRDV2 to TRDJ1, with D maybe TRDD3 (6 bases). There are 22 residues in the CDR3. Trimming took 1 base from V and 0 from J, leaving 32 bases between them. Germline V gives CDR1 GEAIGNYY, CDR2 EKD. The CDR3 loop reads CACDTLRNGGTNTGDYTDKLIF. The CDR3 DNA reads as TGTGCCTGTGACACTTTAAGGAATGGGGGGACCAATACAGGGGACTACACCGATAAACTCATCTTT.

As concerns this clone: A far bigger clonotype differs at one base, so this is likely a read error. At the DNA level, this CDR3 is encoded by other sequences in the same sample as well. The chain uses TRDV2 and TRDJ1, with 9 bases lining up with TRDD2. The J gene is not listed in TCRdb, so it was assigned here from a DNA match to germline. The CDR3 extends over 21 amino acids. Trimming removed 3 bases from V and 0 bases from J; junction bases left unmatched: 22. The germline gives CDR1 GEAIGNYY, CDR2 EKD. CDR3 sequence (DNA): TGTGCCTGTGACCCTTCCTACGTAAGTGGGGGCCGCCAACATGACACCGATAAACTCATCTTT. It encodes CACDPSYVSGGRQHDTDKLIF.

This clone was seen a handful of times. This DNA translates differently at residue 4 from the TCRdb protein, which is that of a much larger clone; a read error is likely, and the protein shown is the DNA's own translation. The chain employs TRDV1 and TRDJ1; no firm D call. The J gene, not given by TCRdb, was assigned here from a germline match of the nucleotide sequence. This CDR3 has 13 residues. Per germline, CDR1 TSWWSYY and CDR2 QGS. CDR3 amino acids: CALREVIHDKLIF. The CDR3 region has the DNA TGTGCTCTTAGGGAAGTAATTCACGATAAACTCATCTTT.

On this clone: The amino acid sequence in TCRdb belongs to a much larger clone and departs from this DNA's translation at residue 6, likely a sequencing read error; the sequence shown is translated from the DNA. The genes are TRDV1 and TRDJ1; 13 bases match TRDD3. TCRdb offers no J gene call, so here the DNA was matched to germline to obtain one. CDR3 length equals 19 residues. Germline V gene sequence: CDR1 TSWWSYY, CDR2 QGS. V lost 3 bases, J lost 0 bases, and 10 bases stayed unmatched. In nucleotides, the CDR3 is TGTGCTCTTGGGGATTCCCGGTACTGGGGGATACGTAACACCGATAAACTCATCTTT. Protein sequence: CALGDSRYWGIRNTDKLIF.

About this clone itself: TCRdb's protein, taken from a much larger clone, differs from this DNA's translation at residue 11, likely owing to a read error; the protein displayed comes from the DNA. The V call is TRDV1, the J call TRDJ1, with a possible D match to TRDD2 (5 bases). The CDR3 runs to 18 residues. V was cut by 2 bases and J by 2 bases, with 21 bases left in between. Germline V gene data show CDR1 as TSWWSYY and CDR2 as QGS. CDR3 residues: CALGERLFLLSVTDKLIF. The CDR3 DNA sequence: TGTGCTCTTGGGGAAAGATTATTCCTTCTATCGGTTACCGATAAACTCATCTTT.

This clone was detected a few times. The protein in TCRdb stems from a much larger clone and differs at residue 6 from this DNA's translation, likely a read error; here the protein is translated from the DNA. This sequence joins TRDV2 and TRDJ1; 9 bases agree with TRDD3. No J segment appears in TCRdb, so it was assigned here by matching the sequence to germline. The CDR3 length is 18 residues. CDR1 and CDR2 from the germline V gene are GEAIGNYY and EKD. V dropped 0 bases and J dropped 0; count of bases not matched to a gene: 10. The CDR3 spells CACDTPQDWGNNTDKLIF. For the CDR3, the DNA is TGTGCCTGTGACACCCCACAGGACTGGGGGAACAACACCGATAAACTCATCTTT.

Many counts were recorded for this clone. TCRdb pairs this DNA with a much larger clone's protein that differs at residue 13, likely a read error; the protein shown was translated from the DNA. The rearrangement joins TRDV1 to TRDJ1, with D possibly being TRDD3 (6 bases). No J gene was available from TCRdb, and it was assigned here by a germline match of the DNA. The CDR3 is 20 amino acids. With 2 bases removed from V and 1 base from J, the gap between germline ends came to 26 bases. Germline loops: CDR1 TSWWSYY, CDR2 QGS. The CDR3 loop reads CALGELGVLGVWRSTDKLIF. For the CDR3, the DNA is TGTGCTCTTGGGGAATTGGGCGTACTGGGAGTATGGAGGTCCACCGATAAACTCATCTTT.

This clone turned up a few times. The protein in TCRdb stems from a much larger clone and differs at residue 9 from this DNA's translation, likely a read error; here the protein is translated from the DNA. The V call is TRDV1, the J call TRDJ1, with TRDD3 as a possible D gene (9 bases). The J gene is absent in TCRdb and was assigned here via DNA matching to germline. Per the germline V gene, CDR1 is TSWWSYY and CDR2 is QGS. V was clipped by 0 bases and J by 1 base, with 48 bases between them. CDR3 length: 28 residues. This CDR3 reads CALGELGGWVFFRASYELGDFRTDKLIF. In nucleotides, the CDR3 is TGTGCTCTTGGGGAACTAGGGGGTTGGGTCTTCTTTCGGGCTTCCTACGAGCTGGGGGATTTTCGCACCGATAAACTCATCTTT.

There are a few counts of this clone. TCRdb has a much larger clone's protein, which differs at residue 5 from the translation of this DNA, likely because of a read error; what is shown is the protein translated from the DNA. The J gene is TRDJ1, the V gene TRDV2; 9 bases fit TRDD3. Assignment of the J gene here rests on matching the DNA to germline, because TCRdb gives none. J lost 0 bases, V lost 2 bases, and 3 bases had no gene match. Germline values: CDR1 GEAIGNYY, CDR2 EKD. The CDR3 runs 15 residues. The CDR3 is CACDIGGYYTDKLIF. CDR3 coding DNA: TGTGCCTGTGACATCGGGGGATACTACACCGATAAACTCATCTTT.

This clone has only a few counts. A far larger clone is one nucleotide away, so this likely arose from a read error. Other nucleotide sequences from this sample produce the same CDR3. This chain joins TRAV36/DV7 and TRDJ1; TRDD3 matches at 10 bases. TCRdb supplies no J gene; here it was assigned by aligning the nucleotide sequence to germline. Germline V gene lookup returns CDR1 VTNFRS and CDR2 LTSSGIE (reference sequence). With V trimmed by 7 bases and J by 7 bases, 10 bases remained unmatched. The CDR3 has 13 residues. CDR3 protein: CATSTGGYGKLIF. In DNA form, the CDR3 reads TGTGCTACAAGTACCGGGGGATACGGTAAACTCATCTTT.

A word on this clone: A far larger clone is only one base removed, so a read error is likely. This sample includes further DNA sequences coding for the same CDR3. The chain recombines TRDV2 with TRDJ1; TRDD3 matches 10 bases. In the absence of a J gene in TCRdb, the DNA was matched to germline to assign it here. Germline CDR1 GEAIGNYY, CDR2 EKD. The CDR3 sequence is 19 residues long. The ends lost 1 base at V and 2 bases at J; junction bases unmatched: 15. The CDR3 DNA reads as TGTGCCTGTGACACGATGAGAGTCTGGGGGATAGGTACGACCGATAAACTCATCTTT. This sequence encodes CACDTMRVWGIGTTDKLIF.

Concerning this clone: The TCRdb record carries a much larger clone's protein, which differs from this DNA's translation at residue 15; a read error is the likely cause, and the protein listed here is the DNA translation. The chain combines TRDV2 with TRDJ2; 10 bases line up with TRDD3. The J gene, absent from TCRdb, was called here by matching the DNA to germline. The CDR3 consists of 20 residues. Per germline, CDR1 GEAIGNYY and CDR2 EKD. CDR3 in amino acids: CACDTLTGGSSKDLIAQLFF. DNA for the CDR3: TGTGCCTGTGACACCCTTACTGGGGGATCGAGCAAAGATTTGATAGCACAACTCTTCTTT.

This clone has only a few counts. Since a far larger clone is one base different, this is likely a read error. Other DNA sequences in this specimen translate into the identical CDR3. The chain recombines TRDV1 with TRDJ1; the D gene is possibly TRDD2 (6 bases). No J gene is reported in TCRdb; it was inferred here by comparing the DNA with germline. The CDR3 length is 19 residues. Germline V CDR1 and CDR2: TSWWSYY, QGS. The CDR3 reads CALGSSFPGHPAHTDKLIF. The DNA for the CDR3 is TGTGCTCTTGGATCTTCCTTCCCCGGTCATCCCGCCCACACCGACAAACTCATCTTT.

This clone was seen more than once but under ten times. A read error is the likely source, as a far larger clone sits one nucleotide away. This sample also contains other DNA sequences that code for the same CDR3. V is TRDV1 and J is TRDJ1; 7 bases are shared with TRDD3. TCRdb leaves out the J gene; it was filled in here by matching the DNA to germline. The CDR3 sequence is 16 residues long. The germline V gene encodes CDR1 TSWWSYY and CDR2 QGS. CDR3 loop: CALGELRPGGPDKLIF. Here the CDR3 DNA reads TGTGCTCTCGGGGAACTACGCCCTGGGGGCCCCGATAAACTCATCTTT.

This clone occurred a few times. The TCRdb protein, from a much larger clone, departs from this DNA's translation at residue 8, likely by read error; the protein shown derives from the DNA. J is TRDJ1 and V is TRDV1, with 7 bases that match TRDD3. Since TCRdb gives no J gene, matching the DNA to germline was used here to assign it. CDR1 is TSWWSYY, CDR2 QGS, per germline. Trimming removed 2 bases from V and 1 base from J; junction bases left unmatched: 16. This CDR3 comprises 19 residues. The CDR3 is CALGEKIVGILTFTDKLIF. The CDR3 DNA reads as TGTGCTCTTGGGGAAAAAATTGTCGGGATACTAACTTTCACCGATAAACTCATCTTT.